This entry lists 24 T cell receptor beta chains sequenced from one sample in a study of Ad26.COV2.S vaccination and SARS-CoV-2 variants. Method: immunoSEQ multiplex PCR; TCRdb's copy keeps in-frame clones and lacks some. This table holds a few hundred thousand clones, roughly 90% found once. Treatment defined: some 20 received Ad26.COV2.S at low or high dose, single or two shots; roughly 5 received placebo; per-sample allocation not given. Repertoires come from day 63 after the first vaccine or placebo injection. The sample was peripheral blood, taken in a trial of Ad26.COV2.S vaccine versus placebo. Source of these receptors: a person aged 18-60 years who received the Ad26.COV2.S COVID-19 vaccine or a placebo.

The chain joins TRBV9 to TRBJ2-5; D is perhaps TRBD2 (5 bases). The CDR3 is 14 residues long. Trimming took 3 bases from V and 5 from J, leaving 14 bases between them. Germline CDR1 and CDR2: SGDLS and YYNGEE. CDR3 region: CASSAPGVWETQYF. CDR3 DNA: TGTGCCAGCAGCGCTCCCGGGGTGTGGGAGACCCAGTACTTC.

CDR3 nucleotides: TGTGCCTTCCTCGTCCTTGGGGATGAGCAGTTCTTC. It is translated as CAFLVLGDEQFF. This chain connects TRBV7-9 to TRBJ2-1; D not resolved. Germline V lookup: CDR1 SEHNR, CDR2 FQNEAQ (reference sequence). The CDR3 is 12 amino acids. V was shortened by 11 bases and J by 8 bases, with 16 bases between the two germline ends.

V usage is TRBV20-1 and J usage is TRBJ1-2; D unresolved. The germline V gene has CDR1 DFQATT and CDR2 SNEGSKA (reference sequence). The CDR3 has 15 amino acids. Trimming shortened V by 3 bases and J by 1 base, and 15 bases separated the two germline ends. The CDR3 region is CSASLELTHNYGYTF. The CDR3 DNA reads TGCAGTGCTAGTCTCGAACTTACGCATAACTATGGCTACACCTTC.

This clone has a single count. This chain links TRBV30 with TRBJ1-1; no reliable D call. Looked up from germline, CDR1 is GTSNPN and CDR2 is SVGIG (reference sequence). The CDR3 has 13 residues. V shed 2 bases and J shed 1 base, with 8 bases lying between them. The CDR3 spells CAWSSRGNTEAFF. CDR3 bases: TGTGCCTGGAGTAGCCGGGGGAACACTGAAGCTTTCTTT. Together with reference TRBV30 and TRBJ1-1, the CDR3 gives the full variable domain: SQTIHQWPATLVQPVGSPLSLECTVEGTSNPNLYWYRQAAGRGLQLLFYSVGIGQISSEVPQNLSASRPQDRQFILSSKKLLLSDSGFYLCAWSSRGNTEAFFGQGTRLTVV.

The V and J genes are TRBV4-1 and TRBJ1-4, with a possible D match to TRBD1 (6 bases). V lost 1 base and J 0 bases, leaving 6 bases between the germline ends. CDR1 and CDR2 (germline): MGHRA, YSYEKL. This CDR3 has 15 residues. The CDR3 reads CASSQGTATNEKLFF. DNA for the CDR3: TGCGCCAGCAGCCAAGGGACAGCAACTAATGAAAAACTGTTTTTT.

The chain couples TRBV19 to TRBJ1-1, with 7 bases matching TRBD1. The trim removed 6 bases at V and 0 bases at J, leaving 7 bases unmatched. The CDR3 runs 15 residues. Germline CDR1 and CDR2: LNHDA and SQIVND (reference sequence). DNA of the CDR3: TGTGCCAGTAGGTGGCAGGGGGTGTTGAACACTGAAGCTTTCTTT. This translates into CASRWQGVLNTEAFF.

The chain employs TRBV27 and TRBJ1-4, with D unresolved. V lost 5 bases and J 2 bases, leaving 12 bases between the germline ends. The CDR3 is 15 residues long. The V gene's germline CDR1 is MNHEY and CDR2 SMNVEV (reference sequence). CDR3 coding DNA: TGTGCCAGCAGTCCCGTGGGGTGGACTAATGAAAAACTGTTTTTT. This gives the protein CASSPVGWTNEKLFF.

This clone showed up just once. The chain uses TRBV15 and TRBJ2-7; D remains ambiguous. This CDR3 region has 13 residues. CDR1 and CDR2 from the germline V gene are LNHNV and YYDKDF (reference sequence). Trimming stripped 4 bases from V and 5 bases from J, with 12 bases between. The CDR3 is CATSTFGFDEQYF. The CDR3 nucleotides are TGTGCCACCAGCACCTTCGGATTCGACGAGCAGTACTTC. The full variable domain, in which reference TRBV15 and TRBJ2-7 provide the parts outside the CDR3, is DAMVIQNPRYQVTQFGKPVTLSCSQTLNHNVMYWYQQKSSQAPKLLFHYYDKDFNNEADTPDNFQSRRPNTSFCFLDIRSPGLGDTAMYLCATSTFGFDEQYFGPGTRLTVT.

V is TRBV28 and J is TRBJ2-7, with 11 bases that match TRBD1. This CDR3 is 15 amino acids long. The J segment lost 2 bases and the V segment lost 6 bases, leaving 6 bases of the junction unmatched. Germline-derived CDR1 and CDR2 are MDHEN and SYDVKM. The CDR3 here is CASRPGQGGPYEQYF. For the CDR3, the DNA is TGTGCCAGCAGACCGGGACAGGGGGGACCCTACGAGCAGTACTTC.

The rearrangement uses TRBV7-2 and TRBJ1-3, with D tentatively TRBD1 (5 bases). Germline V gene sequence: CDR1 SGHTA, CDR2 FQGNSA. V lost 2 bases and J lost 4, with 18 bases in between. The CDR3 consists of 17 residues. The CDR3 protein is CASSLWGLGTGGNTIYF. The CDR3, as DNA: TGTGCCAGCAGCTTATGGGGGTTGGGGACGGGAGGAAACACCATATATTTT.

The V and J genes are TRBV11-2 and TRBJ2-7, with D perhaps TRBD2 (6 bases). Trimming took off 2 bases at V and 6 bases at J, with 23 bases between the two ends. Germline loops: CDR1 SGHAT, CDR2 FQNNGV. This CDR3 has 17 residues. The CDR3 DNA follows: TGTGCCAGCAGCTTAAGCCTCTCCGGGGGTAGGGTGGTCGAGCAGTACTTC. Amino acids: CASSLSLSGGRVVEQYF.

This clone was found once. The chain combines TRBV5-6 with TRBJ2-5; 10 bases are shared with TRBD2. The CDR3 contains 17 residues. Trimming removed 4 bases from V and 1 base from J; junction bases left unmatched: 10. Germline assignment: CDR1 SGHDT and CDR2 YYEEEE. This CDR3 reads CASSLGLLAGAQETQYF. The CDR3 nucleotides are TGTGCCAGCAGCCTCGGACTCCTAGCGGGGGCCCAAGAGACCCAGTACTTC.

The V call is TRBV11-2, the J call TRBJ1-5; unclear D gene. V was clipped by 1 base and J by 2 bases, with 9 bases between them. CDR3 length equals 15 residues. Germline V lookup: CDR1 SGHAT, CDR2 FQNNGV. CDR3 region: CASSLAGNGNQPQHF. CDR3 bases: TGTGCCAGCAGCTTAGCAGGAAATGGCAATCAGCCCCAGCATTTT.

Turning to this clone: Distinct nucleotide sequences in the sample also encode this CDR3. The chain is built from TRBV19 and TRBJ2-7; TRBD2 is a possible D gene (5 bases). Germline CDR1 is LNHDA and CDR2 is SQIVND (reference sequence). The V gene lost 3 bases and the J gene lost 2 bases, with 8 bases spanning the gap. CDR3 length: 13 amino acids. The CDR3 region is CASSISGAYEQYF. The CDR3 DNA reads as TGTGCCAGTAGTATCAGCGGCGCCTACGAGCAGTACTTC.

The chain links TRBV5-6 to TRBJ2-7, with TRBD1 matching over 7 bases. The CDR3 has 18 residues. V lost 0 bases to trimming and J lost 5 bases; unmatched junction nucleotides: 17. Germline assignment: CDR1 SGHDT and CDR2 YYEEEE. This chain's CDR3 is CASSLGSLASRGINEQYF. The CDR3 DNA reads as TGTGCCAGCAGCTTGGGGAGTTTGGCGTCCAGGGGGATAAACGAGCAGTACTTC.

The table lists this clone with a few counts. The chain has TRBV5-4 and TRBJ1-6; D perhaps matches TRBD1 (6 bases). The germline V gene has CDR1 SGHNT and CDR2 YYREEE (reference sequence). Between the trimmed V and J ends, which lost 0 bases and 9 bases, there was a span of 16 bases. The CDR3 extends over 16 amino acids. The CDR3 here is CASSLGQGRGASPLHF. The CDR3 bases are TGTGCCAGCAGCTTGGGTCAGGGGAGAGGAGCTTCACCCCTCCACTTT.

The chain employs TRBV30 and TRBJ2-1; possibly TRBD2 for D (8 bases). This CDR3 is 16 amino acids long. Per the germline V gene, CDR1 is GTSNPN and CDR2 is SVGIG (reference sequence). The ends were cut back, 0 bases at V and 9 bases at J, with 21 bases in the middle. The CDR3 reads CAWSVGQAAGGGEQFF. For the CDR3, the DNA is TGTGCCTGGAGTGTCGGACAGGCGGCCGGGGGGGGTGAGCAGTTCTTC. Looking up the rest from reference TRBV30 and TRBJ2-1 gives the full variable domain: SQTIHQWPATLVQPVGSPLSLECTVEGTSNPNLYWYRQAAGRGLQLLFYSVGIGQISSEVPQNLSASRPQDRQFILSSKKLLLSDSGFYLCAWSVGQAAGGGEQFFGPGTRLTVL.

The V gene is TRBV4-1, the J gene TRBJ2-1; a possible D gene is TRBD2 (5 bases). Germline values: CDR1 MGHRA, CDR2 YSYEKL. The CDR3 extends over 15 amino acids. Trimming shortened V by 2 bases and J by 6 bases, and 14 bases separated the two germline ends. CDR3 loop: CASSQWASPGNEQFF. The DNA of the CDR3 is TGCGCCAGCAGCCAATGGGCTAGCCCTGGCAATGAGCAGTTCTTC.

The rearrangement joins TRBV2 to TRBJ2-3; D is ambiguous. CDR3 length: 11 residues. Germline CDR1 reads SNHLY; CDR2 reads FYNNEI. V dropped 3 bases and J dropped 5 bases, with 3 bases sitting between them. The CDR3 nucleotides read TGTGCCAGCAGTGAGGGAGATACGCAGTATTTT. It translates to CASSEGDTQYF.

V and J are TRBV15 and TRBJ2-2; D remains unclear. The CDR3 is 17 amino acids. CDR1 and CDR2 (germline): LNHNV, YYDKDF (reference sequence). V gave up 1 base and J gave up 7 bases, with 19 bases separating them. The CDR3 region is CATSRVPRQPPDGELFF. The CDR3 bases are TGTGCCACCAGCAGAGTCCCACGTCAGCCCCCAGACGGGGAGCTGTTTTTT.

V gene TRBV5-8 combines with J gene TRBJ1-2; D ambiguous. Per germline, CDR1 SGHTS and CDR2 YDEGEE. CDR3 length: 14 residues. The V and J ends lost 0 bases and 4 bases respectively, with 10 bases between them. The CDR3 bases are TGTGCCAGCAGCTTGGATTTCCCACTCTATGGCTACACCTTC. This translates into CASSLDFPLYGYTF.

The chain couples TRBV7-9 to TRBJ2-7; D is tentatively TRBD1 or TRBD2 (5 bases each). The CDR3 runs to 13 residues. From germline, CDR1 is SEHNR and CDR2 FQNEAQ (reference sequence). Trimming left V 8 bases short and J 3 bases short, with 14 bases between. Here the CDR3 DNA reads TGTGCCAGCTCCGGGACGGACATCTACGAGCAGTACTTC. This codes for CASSGTDIYEQYF.

The chain is built from TRBV7-2 and TRBJ1-6; the D gene is possibly TRBD1 (5 bases). The CDR3 spans 14 residues. Germline CDR1 reads SGHTA; CDR2 reads FQGNSA. V lost 7 bases, J lost 6 bases, and 13 bases lay in between. The CDR3 DNA reads as TGTGCCAGCAACCCGTCAGGGATTAATTCACCCCTCCACTTT. Protein: CASNPSGINSPLHF.

The V and J genes are TRBV9 and TRBJ2-2; D is possibly TRBD1 (5 bases). V lost 4 bases, J lost 8 bases, and 12 bases lay in between. The CDR3 extends over 13 amino acids. CDR1 is SGDLS and CDR2 is YYNGEE in the germline V gene. CDR3 DNA sequence: TGTGCCAGCAGCCTCAGGGTTGTTGGGGAGCTGTTTTTT. Translated, it gives CASSLRVVGELFF.